These T cell receptor beta chains were read from a single sample in a study of cytomegalovirus exposure and HLA in healthy donors. Only in-frame clones appear in the TCRdb table, and some are missing; sequencing was by immunoSEQ multiplex PCR. The data show roughly 290,000 clones, around 90% seen once. Sample: PBMCs. The receptor set was obtained from a woman between 18 and 30 years old in good health and CMV-seronegative. The CDR3 runs from the conserved cysteine through the conserved F or W. The D gene is left open where the match is weak. Clone size is given for some rows only: seen once, a few or many times, or a class if the clone is expanded.

D gene,V gene,clone size,J gene,CDR3 DNA,CDR3 protein
.,TRBV9,.,TRBJ1-2,TGTGCCAGCAGCGTAGTCGGAAGCAGGGGTTTATACTATGGCTACACCTTC,CASSVVGSRGLYYGYTF
.,TRBV25-1,.,TRBJ2-3,TGTGCCAGCATTAACTACGGCGAGGGAGATACGCAGTATTTT,CASINYGEGDTQYF
.,TRBV30,.,TRBJ2-1,TGTGCCTGGGGGAGAGGCAGCTCCTACAATGAGCAGTTCTTC,CAWGRGSSYNEQFF
TRBD1,TRBV27,once,TRBJ1-2,TGTGCCAGCAGTCAACAGGGGACTAACTATGGCTACACCTTC,CASSQQGTNYGYTF
.,TRBV6-5,.,TRBJ1-3,TGTGCCAGCAGTTATATGGGGCCTGGAAACACCATATATTTT,CASSYMGPGNTIYF
TRBD1,TRBV5-1,.,TRBJ1-2,TGCGCCAGCAGCTTGGGGACAGGGGTAAACTATGGCTACACCTTC,CASSLGTGVNYGYTF
TRBD1,TRBV10-2,.,TRBJ2-7,TGCGCCAGCACCGGGACAGGGCTGAACTACGAGCAGTACTTC,CASTGTGLNYEQYF
.,TRBV6-6,.,TRBJ1-1,TGTGCCAGCAGTGGTCTAGAACGGCGGAACACTGAAGCTTTCTTT,CASSGLERRNTEAFF
.,TRBV5-4,.,TRBJ2-1,TGTGCCAGCAGCCTTCTGAGGGGGGGCCAAGTTAGTAATGAGCAGTTCTTC,CASSLLRGGQVSNEQFF
.,TRBV27,.,TRBJ2-7,TGTGCCAGCAGTTTAAGCCGACACAATTCCTACGAGCAGTACTTC,CASSLSRHNSYEQYF
.,TRBV9,.,TRBJ2-5,TGTGCCAGCAGCGTAGCGGGGTCTGGGGAAGAGACCCAGTACTTC,CASSVAGSGEETQYF
TRBD2,TRBV19,.,TRBJ2-7,TGTGCCAGTAGCTCGACTAGCGGGGTATACGAGCAGTACTTC,CASSSTSGVYEQYF